This passage covers 13 T cell receptor beta chains from one sample sequenced in a study of cytomegalovirus exposure and HLA in healthy donors. With 60 Vbeta and 13 Jbeta primers, the PCR was carried out. Repertoires were generated with immunoSEQ multiplex PCR, while TCRdb's copy carries only in-frame clones and drops some. This sample has about 200,000 clones, with around 86% found just once. The sequencing input was PBMCs. All receptors derive from a man aged 25 to 40 in good health and CMV-seronegative.

The chain couples TRBV5-1 to TRBJ1-1; TRBD1 might be the D (6 bases). V dropped 3 bases and J dropped 3 bases, with 21 bases sitting between them. Germline V gene lookup returns CDR1 SGHRS and CDR2 YFSETQ. The CDR3 is 17 amino acids. The CDR3 spells CASSSTGMAEWDTEAFF. The DNA for the CDR3 is TGCGCCAGCAGCTCGACAGGAATGGCAGAATGGGACACTGAAGCTTTCTTT.

This chain links TRBV5-4 with TRBJ1-2; D remains ambiguous. In germline, CDR1 is SGHNT, CDR2 YYREEE (reference sequence). The CDR3 consists of 14 residues. The V end was cut by 0 bases, the J end by 8 bases, with 14 bases between. In DNA, the CDR3 is TGTGCCAGCAGCTTGGCCCTCGAGCCCTGGGGCTACACCTTC. This translates into CASSLALEPWGYTF.

This chain links TRBV6-5 with TRBJ2-7; a possible D gene is TRBD2 (5 bases). The CDR3 is 14 residues long. Germline-derived CDR1 and CDR2 are MNHEY and SVGAGI. The V end was cut by 6 bases, the J end by 2 bases, with 14 bases between. In DNA, the CDR3 is TGTGCCAGCAGCCTTAGAAGGGAGACCTACGAGCAGTACTTC. It is translated as CASSLRRETYEQYF.

CDR3 residues: CASSILQGAGYGYTF. CDR3 DNA: TGTGCCAGCAGCATTTTACAGGGGGCTGGCTATGGCTACACCTTC. The chain combines TRBV5-4 with TRBJ1-2; TRBD1 matches at 9 bases. This CDR3 comprises 15 residues. Losses at the gene ends were 4 bases for V and 4 bases for J; bases not matched to a gene: 8. Germline V CDR1 and CDR2: SGHNT, YYREEE (reference sequence).

The chain is built from TRBV5-1 and TRBJ1-5; D is ambiguous. V lost 2 bases and J 2 bases, leaving 8 bases between the germline ends. Germline-derived CDR1 and CDR2 are SGHRS and YFSETQ. CDR3 size: 14 residues. The CDR3 is CASSFGQGNQPQHF. The CDR3 DNA sequence: TGCGCCAGCAGCTTTGGTCAGGGCAATCAGCCCCAGCATTTT.

In its sample, this clone was seen once. This sequence joins TRBV5-1 and TRBJ2-2; 8 bases line up with TRBD1. Trimming removed 0 bases from V and 7 bases from J; junction bases left unmatched: 11. The CDR3 covers 17 residues. CDR1 and CDR2 from the germline V gene are SGHRS and YFSETQ. CDR3 loop: CASSLGSPRGHGGELFF. The DNA of the CDR3 is TGCGCCAGCAGCTTGGGATCCCCCAGGGGGCATGGCGGGGAGCTGTTTTTT.

About this clone itself: A junction end diverges from the germline sequence, so it may reflect a read error. V and J are TRBV7-9 and TRBJ2-3; 14 bases align to TRBD2. The germline CDR1 and CDR2 sequences are SEHNR and FQNEAQ (reference sequence). The CDR3 runs to 18 residues. The CDR3 reads CSSRKGLAGAISTDTQYF. DNA for the CDR3: TGTTCCAGCAGGAAGGGACTAGCGGGAGCCATTAGCACAGATACGCAGTATTTT.

This chain uses TRBV19 with TRBJ2-7; 11 bases are shared with TRBD2. V trimming: 2 bases; J trimming: 2 bases; junction bases outside the gene matches: 2. The CDR3 consists of 15 residues. The germline CDR1 and CDR2 sequences are LNHDA and SQIVND (reference sequence). CDR3 coding DNA: TGTGCCAGTAGTATATTAGCGGGGGGGGCCTACGAGCAGTACTTC. Translation gives CASSILAGGAYEQYF. Full variable domain (remainder filled in from reference TRBV19 and TRBJ2-7): DGGITQSPKYLFRKEGQNVTLSCEQNLNHDAMYWYRQDPGQGLRLIYYSQIVNDFQKGDIAEGYSVSREKKESFPLTVTSAQKNPTAFYLCASSILAGGAYEQYFGPGTRLTVT.

This clone was detected only a few times. The rearrangement joins TRBV4-1 to TRBJ1-3; 7 bases map to TRBD1. The CDR3 loop spans 18 amino acids. Germline V lookup: CDR1 MGHRA, CDR2 YSYEKL. After removal of 4 bases from V and 0 bases from J, the junction contained 12 bases not matched to a gene. The chain's CDR3 is CASSRWSGEGASGNTIYF. CDR3 DNA: TGCGCCAGCAGCCGATGGAGCGGAGAGGGGGCCTCTGGAAACACCATATATTTT.

The chain joins TRBV4-2 to TRBJ1-5; 8 bases align to TRBD1. With 0 bases clipped from V and 5 bases from J, the junction kept 6 bases outside the gene matches. The germline V gene has CDR1 LGHNA and CDR2 YNFKEQ. This CDR3 contains 16 residues. The chain's CDR3 is CASSQEAQGGHQPQHF. The CDR3 coding sequence is TGTGCCAGCAGCCAAGAAGCACAGGGGGGTCATCAGCCCCAGCATTTT.

The chain is built from TRBV5-1 and TRBJ1-2, with D maybe TRBD1 (5 bases). Germline values: CDR1 SGHRS, CDR2 YFSETQ. V lost 3 bases and J 3 bases, leaving 12 bases between the germline ends. This CDR3 comprises 14 residues. CDR3 DNA: TGCGCCAGCAGCTCGGGAGGAGGGGACTATGGCTACACCTTC. It is translated as CASSSGGGDYGYTF.

The J gene is TRBJ2-7, the V gene TRBV7-2; perhaps TRBD1 as D (6 bases). V gave up 1 base and J gave up 3 bases, with 13 bases separating them. This CDR3 contains 15 residues. CDR1 and CDR2 (germline): SGHTA, FQGNSA. The CDR3 sequence: CASSLGLDRGYEQYF. The CDR3 coding sequence is TGTGCCAGCAGCTTAGGATTGGACAGAGGCTACGAGCAGTACTTC.

The chain uses TRBV2 and TRBJ2-3; D is undetermined. V was shortened by 2 bases and J by 4 bases, with 10 bases between the two germline ends. This CDR3 spans 14 amino acids. Germline V gene lookup returns CDR1 SNHLY and CDR2 FYNNEI. CDR3 residues: CASSEYGRPDTQYF. Here the CDR3 DNA reads TGTGCCAGCAGTGAATACGGCAGGCCAGATACGCAGTATTTT.